A single sample is the source of the 14 T cell receptor beta chains below, sequenced in a study of cytomegalovirus exposure and HLA in healthy donors. Assay: immunoSEQ multiplex PCR; the TCRdb copy retains only in-frame clones and omits some. The repertoire holds approximately 170,000 clones, with 85% as singletons. The sequencing sample was made of PBMCs. Every receptor here comes from a man aged 25 to 45 in good health and CMV-seropositive.

V is TRBV19 and J is TRBJ2-2; D is unresolved. From germline, CDR1 is LNHDA and CDR2 SQIVND (reference sequence). The CDR3 loop spans 18 amino acids. V was cut by 4 bases and J by 0 bases, with 18 bases left in between. The CDR3 region is CASSKSSSIVANTGELFF. The CDR3 bases are TGTGCCAGTAGTAAGTCAAGTAGTATCGTAGCGAACACCGGGGAGCTGTTTTTT.

This chain joins TRBV4-3 and TRBJ1-6; TRBD1 is a possible D gene (5 bases). Germline lookup yields CDR1 LGHNA and CDR2 YSLEER. Trimming removed 0 bases at V and 10 bases at J, with 7 bases between. This CDR3 has 13 residues. The CDR3 here is CASSQEGRSPLHF. In DNA, the CDR3 is TGCGCCAGCAGCCAAGAGGGGCGGTCACCCCTCCACTTT.

CDR3 sequence: CASSQVRARGREGYTF. The CDR3 nucleotides read TGTGCCAGCAGCCAAGTCAGGGCCAGGGGGCGCGAAGGCTACACCTTC. The chain links TRBV14 to TRBJ1-2; 8 nucleotides agree with TRBD1. Trimming removed 1 base from V and 8 bases from J; junction bases left unmatched: 12. The length of the CDR3 is 16 residues. CDR1 and CDR2 (germline): SGHDN, FVKESK.

The V gene is TRBV5-6, the J gene TRBJ1-1, with no clear D. CDR1 and CDR2 (germline): SGHDT, YYEEEE. V was cut by 4 bases and J by 4 bases, with 11 bases left in between. This CDR3 comprises 13 residues. CDR3 sequence: CASSEGLVTEAFF. The DNA for the CDR3 is TGTGCCAGCAGCGAGGGATTGGTCACTGAAGCTTTCTTT. The whole variable domain, remainder taken from reference TRBV5-6 and TRBJ1-1, is DAGVTQSPTHLIKTRGQQVTLRCSPKSGHDTVSWYQQALGQGPQFIFQYYEEEERQRGNFPDRFSGHQFPNYSSELNVNALLLGDSALYLCASSEGLVTEAFFGQGTRLTVV.

The V gene is TRBV12-5, the J gene TRBJ1-6; possible D gene TRBD1, 6 bases. V shed 3 bases and J shed 10 bases, with 13 bases lying between them. Germline CDR1 reads LGHNT; CDR2 reads FRNRAP. The CDR3 contains 14 residues. CDR3 nucleotides: TGTGCTAGTGGTTTTAGGCAGGGGAGATCACCCCTCCACTTT. Amino acid sequence: CASGFRQGRSPLHF.

The V gene is TRBV5-1, the J gene TRBJ1-4; no definite D call. Germline CDR1 and CDR2: SGHRS and YFSETQ. V was shortened by 0 bases and J by 8 bases, with 17 bases between the two germline ends. CDR3 length: 16 amino acids. The CDR3 loop reads CASSLDGSTAREKLFF. In DNA form, the CDR3 reads TGCGCCAGCAGCTTGGACGGGAGTACGGCGAGGGAAAAACTGTTTTTT.

This chain connects TRBV4-3 to TRBJ2-7; D is perhaps TRBD1 (6 bases). CDR3 length: 15 residues. With 0 bases removed from V and 2 bases from J, the gap between germline ends came to 11 bases. Germline-derived CDR1 and CDR2 are LGHNA and YSLEER. The CDR3 loop is CASSQDPGHTYEQYF. CDR3 bases: TGCGCCAGCAGCCAAGATCCGGGACATACCTACGAGCAGTACTTC.

This chain joins TRBV29-1 and TRBJ2-7; possibly TRBD1 for D (6 bases). CDR1 is SQVTM and CDR2 is ANQGSEA in the germline V gene. This CDR3 contains 16 residues. The germline V and J ends were trimmed by 0 bases and 0 bases, with 15 bases remaining between them. This CDR3 reads CSVEEDEGDTSYEQYF. CDR3 nucleotides: TGCAGCGTTGAAGAAGACGAGGGGGACACCTCCTACGAGCAGTACTTC.

This sequence joins TRBV27 and TRBJ2-7; TRBD1 matches at 9 bases. Germline values: CDR1 MNHEY, CDR2 SMNVEV (reference sequence). The CDR3 totals 13 residues. V trimming: 5 bases; J trimming: 12 bases; junction bases outside the gene matches: 11. The CDR3 loop reads CASSRLGQGDPYF. CDR3 sequence (DNA): TGTGCCAGCAGTCGCCTGGGACAGGGCGATCCGTACTTC.

The V gene is TRBV5-6, the J gene TRBJ2-7, with TRBD2 matching 15 bases. Germline assignment: CDR1 SGHDT and CDR2 YYEEEE. V gave up 4 bases and J gave up 4 bases; unmatched junction bases: 9. This CDR3 contains 17 residues. The CDR3 is CASSRRWTSGGAYEQYF. In DNA form, the CDR3 reads TGTGCCAGCAGCCGGCGTTGGACTAGCGGGGGGGCATACGAGCAGTACTTC.

This clone appeared once. The V gene is TRBV5-4, the J gene TRBJ2-5; 8 bases fit TRBD2. CDR3 size: 14 residues. V trimming: 5 bases; J trimming: 5 bases; junction bases outside the gene matches: 8. Germline V gives CDR1 SGHNT, CDR2 YYREEE (reference sequence). CDR3 amino acids: CASRPGGAGETQYF. The CDR3 DNA sequence: TGTGCCAGCAGACCGGGGGGGGCCGGGGAGACCCAGTACTTC.

The chain links TRBV25-1 to TRBJ2-1, with 7 bases lining up with TRBD2. This CDR3 region has 15 residues. Germline CDR1 is MGHDK and CDR2 is SYGVNS. Losses at the gene ends were 0 bases for V and 6 bases for J; bases not matched to a gene: 5. The CDR3 coding sequence is TGTGCCAGCAGTGAATATCGTCCTAGCGGCAATGAGCAGTTCTTC. This translates into CASSEYRPSGNEQFF. The full variable domain, completed using reference TRBV25-1 and TRBJ2-1, is EADIYQTPRYLVIGTGKKITLECSQTMGHDKMYWYQQDPGMELHLIHYSYGVNSTEKGDLSSESTVSRIRTEHFPLTLESARPSHTSQYLCASSEYRPSGNEQFFGPGTRLTVL.

This rearrangement joins TRBV28 to TRBJ1-4; 9 nucleotides line up with TRBD1. Germline CDR1 reads MDHEN; CDR2 reads SYDVKM. This CDR3 region has 14 residues. The J segment lost 8 bases and the V segment lost 5 bases, leaving 6 bases of the junction unmatched. CDR3 sequence: CASSQGQGYEKLFF. CDR3 bases: TGTGCCAGCAGTCAGGGACAGGGATACGAAAAACTGTTTTTT.

The chain carries TRBV7-9 and TRBJ1-4, with a possible D match to TRBD1 (5 bases). The CDR3 runs 13 residues. Germline V gives CDR1 SEHNR, CDR2 FQNEAQ (reference sequence). V was cut by 5 bases and J by 6 bases, with 10 bases left in between. The CDR3 nucleotides read TGTGCCAGCAGCGTAGACAGAGATGAAAAACTGTTTTTT. It encodes CASSVDRDEKLFF.